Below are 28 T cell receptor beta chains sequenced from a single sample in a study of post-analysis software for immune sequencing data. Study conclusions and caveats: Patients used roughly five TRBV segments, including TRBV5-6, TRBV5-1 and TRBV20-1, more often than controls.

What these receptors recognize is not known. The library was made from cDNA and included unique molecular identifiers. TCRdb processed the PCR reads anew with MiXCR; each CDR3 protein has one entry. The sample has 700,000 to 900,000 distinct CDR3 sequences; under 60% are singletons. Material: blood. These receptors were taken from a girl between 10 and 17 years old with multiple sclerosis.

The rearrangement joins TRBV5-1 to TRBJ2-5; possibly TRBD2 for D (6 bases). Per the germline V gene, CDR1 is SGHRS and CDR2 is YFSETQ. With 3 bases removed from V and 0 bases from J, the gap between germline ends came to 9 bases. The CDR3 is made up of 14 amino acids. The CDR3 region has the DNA TGCGCCAGCAGCTGGGGGGTGAACCAAGAGACCCAGTACTTC. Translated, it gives CASSWGVNQETQYF.

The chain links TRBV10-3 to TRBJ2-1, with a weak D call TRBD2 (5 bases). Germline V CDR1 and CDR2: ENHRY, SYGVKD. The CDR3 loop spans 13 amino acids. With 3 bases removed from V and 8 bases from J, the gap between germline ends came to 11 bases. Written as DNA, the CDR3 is TGTGCCATCAGTGAATTAGCGAGGCATGAGCAGTTCTTC. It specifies CAISELARHEQFF.

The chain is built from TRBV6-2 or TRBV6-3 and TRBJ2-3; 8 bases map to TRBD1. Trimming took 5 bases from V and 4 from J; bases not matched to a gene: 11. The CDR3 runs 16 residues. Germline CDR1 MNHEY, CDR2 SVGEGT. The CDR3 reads CASSPLAGTGSDTQYF. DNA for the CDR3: TGTGCCAGCAGTCCCCTTGCCGGGACAGGTTCAGATACGCAGTATTTT.

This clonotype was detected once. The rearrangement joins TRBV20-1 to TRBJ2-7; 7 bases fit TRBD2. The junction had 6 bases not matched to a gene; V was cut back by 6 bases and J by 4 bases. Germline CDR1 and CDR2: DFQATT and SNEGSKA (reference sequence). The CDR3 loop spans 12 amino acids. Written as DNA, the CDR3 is TGCAGTGCGCACGGGAGGACATACGAGCAGTACTTC. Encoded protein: CSAHGRTYEQYF.

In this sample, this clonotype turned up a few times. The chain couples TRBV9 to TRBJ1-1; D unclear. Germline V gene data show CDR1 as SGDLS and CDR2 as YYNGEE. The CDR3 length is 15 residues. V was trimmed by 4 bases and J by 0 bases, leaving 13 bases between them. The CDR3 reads CASSRGNGMNTEAFF. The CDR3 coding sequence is TGTGCCAGCAGCCGGGGTAATGGCATGAACACTGAAGCTTTCTTT.

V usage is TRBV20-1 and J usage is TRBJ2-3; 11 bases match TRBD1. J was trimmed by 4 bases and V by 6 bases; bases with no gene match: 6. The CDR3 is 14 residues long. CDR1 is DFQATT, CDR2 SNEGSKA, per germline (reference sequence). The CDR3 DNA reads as TGCAGTGCGGCGCTGGGACAGGGGGCAGATACGCAGTATTTT. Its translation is CSAALGQGADTQYF.

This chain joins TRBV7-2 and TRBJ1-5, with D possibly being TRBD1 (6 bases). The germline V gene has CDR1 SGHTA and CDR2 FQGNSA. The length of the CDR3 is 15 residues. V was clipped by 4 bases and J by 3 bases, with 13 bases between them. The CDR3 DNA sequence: TGTGCCAGCAGCTCACGACAGGCCACCAATCAGCCCCAGCATTTT. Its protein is CASSSRQATNQPQHF. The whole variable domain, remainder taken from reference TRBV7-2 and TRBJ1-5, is GAGVSQSPSNKVTEKGKDVELRCDPISGHTALYWYRQSLGQGLEFLIYFQGNSAPDKSGLPSDRFSAERTGGSVSTLTIQRTQQEDSAVYLCASSSRQATNQPQHFGDGTRLSIL.

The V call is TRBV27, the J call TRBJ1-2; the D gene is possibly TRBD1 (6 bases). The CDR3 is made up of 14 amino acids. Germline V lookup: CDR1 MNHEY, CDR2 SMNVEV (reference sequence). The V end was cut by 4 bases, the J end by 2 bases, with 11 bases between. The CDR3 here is CASSSTQGNYGYTF. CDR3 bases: TGTGCCAGCAGTTCAACACAGGGAAACTATGGCTACACCTTC.

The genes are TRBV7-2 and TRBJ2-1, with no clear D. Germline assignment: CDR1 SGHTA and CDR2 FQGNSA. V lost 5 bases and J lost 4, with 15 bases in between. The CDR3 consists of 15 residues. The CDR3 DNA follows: TGTGCCAGCAGCCCCCCCGGCCCGGTTTACAATGAGCAGTTCTTC. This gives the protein CASSPPGPVYNEQFF.

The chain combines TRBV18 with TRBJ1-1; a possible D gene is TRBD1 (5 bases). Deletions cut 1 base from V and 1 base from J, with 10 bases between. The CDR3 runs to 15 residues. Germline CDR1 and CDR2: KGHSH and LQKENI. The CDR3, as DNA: TGTGCCAGCTCACCACTAACAGGTCGGAACACTGAAGCTTTCTTT. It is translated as CASSPLTGRNTEAFF.

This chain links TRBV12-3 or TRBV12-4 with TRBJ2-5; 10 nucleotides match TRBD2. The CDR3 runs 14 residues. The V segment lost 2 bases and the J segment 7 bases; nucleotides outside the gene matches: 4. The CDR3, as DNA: TGTGCCAGCAGTTTAAGCGGGAGGGCCGGGACCCAGTACTTC. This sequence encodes CASSLSGRAGTQYF.

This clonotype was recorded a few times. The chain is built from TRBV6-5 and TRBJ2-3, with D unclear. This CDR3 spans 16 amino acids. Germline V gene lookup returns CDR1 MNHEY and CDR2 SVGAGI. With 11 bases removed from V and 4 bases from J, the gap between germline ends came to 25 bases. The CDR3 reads CASGDRRAPSSDTQYF. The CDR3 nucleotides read TGTGCCTCCGGCGATCGACGGGCCCCCTCGTCAGATACGCAGTATTTT.

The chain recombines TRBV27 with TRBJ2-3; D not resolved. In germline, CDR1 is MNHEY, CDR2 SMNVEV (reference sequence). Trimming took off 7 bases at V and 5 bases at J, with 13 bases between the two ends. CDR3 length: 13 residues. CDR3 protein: CASMGVFGDTQYF. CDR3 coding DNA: TGTGCCAGCATGGGCGTTTTTGGAGATACGCAGTATTTT.

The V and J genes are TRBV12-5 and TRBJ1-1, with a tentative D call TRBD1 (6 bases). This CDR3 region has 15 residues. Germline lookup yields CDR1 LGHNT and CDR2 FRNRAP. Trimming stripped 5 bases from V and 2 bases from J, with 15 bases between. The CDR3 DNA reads TGTGCTAGTGGTCAGGGGTTCGGTCTAAACACTGAAGCTTTCTTT. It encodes CASGQGFGLNTEAFF. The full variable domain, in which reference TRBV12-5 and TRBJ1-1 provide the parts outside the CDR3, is DARVTQTPRHKVTEMGQEVTMRCQPILGHNTVFWYRQTMMQGLELLAYFRNRAPLDDSGMPKDRFSAEMPDATLATLKIQPSEPRDSAVYFCASGQGFGLNTEAFFGQGTRLTVV.

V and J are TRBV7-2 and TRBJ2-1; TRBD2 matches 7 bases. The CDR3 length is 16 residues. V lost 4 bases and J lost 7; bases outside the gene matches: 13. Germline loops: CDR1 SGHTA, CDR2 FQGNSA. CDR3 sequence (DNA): TGTGCCAGCAGCTGGTTTTCTAGCGGCTACGGGAATGAGCAGTTCTTC. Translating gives CASSWFSSGYGNEQFF.

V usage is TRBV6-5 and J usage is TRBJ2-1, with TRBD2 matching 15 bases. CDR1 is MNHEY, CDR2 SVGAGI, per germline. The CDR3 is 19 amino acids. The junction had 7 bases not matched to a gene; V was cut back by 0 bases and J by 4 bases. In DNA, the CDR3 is TGTGCCAGCAGTTACTCGAGTAATGGACTAGCGGGAGGGTACAATGAGCAGTTCTTC. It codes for CASSYSSNGLAGGYNEQFF.

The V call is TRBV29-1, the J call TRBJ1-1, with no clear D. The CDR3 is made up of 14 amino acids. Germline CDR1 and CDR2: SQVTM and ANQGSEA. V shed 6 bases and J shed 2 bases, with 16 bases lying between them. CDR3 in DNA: TGCAGCGTAAACACAAGGGCGAGAAACACTGAAGCTTTCTTT. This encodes CSVNTRARNTEAFF.

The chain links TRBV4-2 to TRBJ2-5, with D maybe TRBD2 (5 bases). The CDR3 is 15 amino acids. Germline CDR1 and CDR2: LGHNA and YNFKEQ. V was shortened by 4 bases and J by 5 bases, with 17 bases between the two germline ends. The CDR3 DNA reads TGTGCCAGCAGCCTCATTCCGTCCGGGGAGGAGACCCAGTACTTC. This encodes CASSLIPSGEETQYF.

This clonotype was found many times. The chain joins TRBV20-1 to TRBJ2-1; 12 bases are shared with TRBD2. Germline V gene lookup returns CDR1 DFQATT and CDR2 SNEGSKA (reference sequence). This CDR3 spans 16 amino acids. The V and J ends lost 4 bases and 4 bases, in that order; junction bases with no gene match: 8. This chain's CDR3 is CSATRTSGAWYNEQFF. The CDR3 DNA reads TGCAGTGCTACACGGACTAGCGGGGCGTGGTACAATGAGCAGTTCTTC.

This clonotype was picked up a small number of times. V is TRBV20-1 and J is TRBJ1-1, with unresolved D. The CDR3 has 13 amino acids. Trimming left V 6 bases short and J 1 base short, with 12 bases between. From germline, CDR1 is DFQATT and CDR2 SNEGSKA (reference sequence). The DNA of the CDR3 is TGCAGTGCCCAAATGACCAAGAACACTGAAGCTTTCTTT. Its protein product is CSAQMTKNTEAFF.

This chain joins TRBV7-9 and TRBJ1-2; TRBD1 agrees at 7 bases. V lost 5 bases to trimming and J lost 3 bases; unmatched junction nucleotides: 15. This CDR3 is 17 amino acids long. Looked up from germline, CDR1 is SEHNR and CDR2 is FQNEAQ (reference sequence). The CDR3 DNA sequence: TGTGCCAGCAGCGCCGCCCCCGGGACAGCTCCGTACTATGGCTACACCTTC. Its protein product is CASSAAPGTAPYYGYTF.

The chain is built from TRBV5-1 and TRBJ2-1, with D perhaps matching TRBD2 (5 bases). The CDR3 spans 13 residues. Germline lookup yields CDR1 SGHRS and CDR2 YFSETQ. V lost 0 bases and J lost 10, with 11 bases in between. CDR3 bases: TGCGCCAGCAGCTTGGATGGAAAGCGGGAGCAGTTCTTC. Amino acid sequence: CASSLDGKREQFF.

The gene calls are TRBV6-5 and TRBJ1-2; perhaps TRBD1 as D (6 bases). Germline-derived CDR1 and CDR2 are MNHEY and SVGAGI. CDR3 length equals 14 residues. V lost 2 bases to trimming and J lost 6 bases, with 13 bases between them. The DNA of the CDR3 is TGTGCCAGCAGTTACAAACAGGGAAGCGATGGCTACACCTTC. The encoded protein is CASSYKQGSDGYTF.

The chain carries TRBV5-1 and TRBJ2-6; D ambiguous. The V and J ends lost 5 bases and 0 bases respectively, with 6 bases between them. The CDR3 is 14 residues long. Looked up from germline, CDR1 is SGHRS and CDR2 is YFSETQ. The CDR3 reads CASRDNSGANVLTF. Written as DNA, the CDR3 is TGCGCCAGCAGAGATAACTCTGGGGCCAACGTCCTGACTTTC.

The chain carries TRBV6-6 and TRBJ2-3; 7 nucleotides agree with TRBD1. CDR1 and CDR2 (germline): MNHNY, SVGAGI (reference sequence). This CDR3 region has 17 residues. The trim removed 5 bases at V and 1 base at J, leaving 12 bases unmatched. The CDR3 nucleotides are TGTGCCAGCAGTCGTCGACAGGGAAGTGTTGGCACAGATACGCAGTATTTT. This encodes CASSRRQGSVGTDTQYF.

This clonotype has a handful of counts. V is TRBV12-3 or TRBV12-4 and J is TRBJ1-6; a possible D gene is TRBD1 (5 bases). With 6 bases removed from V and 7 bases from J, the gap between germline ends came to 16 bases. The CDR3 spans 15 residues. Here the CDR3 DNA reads TGTGCCAGCAGCCAGAGCGGGGCAGCCAATTCACCCCTCCACTTT. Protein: CASSQSGAANSPLHF.

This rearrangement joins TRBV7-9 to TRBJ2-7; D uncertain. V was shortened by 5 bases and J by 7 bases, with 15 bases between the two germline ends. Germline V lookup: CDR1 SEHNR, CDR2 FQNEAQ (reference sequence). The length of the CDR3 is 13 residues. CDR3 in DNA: TGTGCCAGCAGCCCTAATCCCATTGGGGAGCAGTACTTC. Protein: CASSPNPIGEQYF.

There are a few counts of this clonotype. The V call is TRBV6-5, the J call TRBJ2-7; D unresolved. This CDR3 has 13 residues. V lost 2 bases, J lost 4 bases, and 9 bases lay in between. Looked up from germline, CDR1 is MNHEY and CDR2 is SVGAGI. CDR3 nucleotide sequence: TGTGCCAGCAGTTACGGGCTACCATACGAGCAGTACTTC. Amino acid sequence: CASSYGLPYEQYF.